A selection of T cell receptor beta chains follows, all from one sample in a study of radiotherapy plus CTLA-4 blockade in lung cancer. Data came from immunoSEQ multiplex PCR; TCRdb stores just in-frame clones and leaves some out. The sample lists around 78,000 clones; 78% were seen once. The sample consisted of peripheral blood, taken from a patient treated with radiotherapy plus ipilimumab. The receptors shown here come from a human donor with non-small cell lung cancer who had a partial response to radiotherapy plus ipilimumab. Some clones in this sample may be carry-over from other donors' samples. Each CDR3 is given with its conserved first and last residue.

v_call	j_call	cdr3_length	cdr3_aa
TRBV28	TRBJ1-5	13	CASSQGARQPQHF
TRBV10-3	TRBJ2-7	12	CAISDRGYEQYF
TRBV29-1	TRBJ2-2	14	CSVENRGNTGELFF
TRBV18	TRBJ2-7	12	CASSQPSGEQYF
TRBV9	TRBJ2-3	17	CASSVVPAGGPLDTQYF
TRBV6-6	TRBJ2-2	16	CASSYWTSGGTGELFF
TRBV2	TRBJ2-7	12	CASRRTVYEQYF
TRBV28	TRBJ2-2	12	CASSFFSGELFF
TRBV6-5	TRBJ2-1	15	CASSYSAGGGDEQFF
TRBV27	TRBJ2-2	19	CASSFLGQGAAANTGELFF
TRBV6-1	TRBJ2-7	16	CASSDPGGTGSYEQYF
TRBV9	TRBJ1-1	17	CASSGVLRTGANTEAFF
TRBV6-6	TRBJ1-5	13	CASKTGINQPQHF
TRBV7-3	TRBJ2-2	19	CASSLEVARRDRGAGELFF
TRBV6-5	TRBJ2-2	14	CAASGLLNTGELFF
TRBV4-3	TRBJ1-1	15	CASRQLDRVNTEAFF
TRBV9	TRBJ2-3	15	CASSVVGYSTDTQYF
TRBV5-1	TRBJ2-5	16	CASRPTSGGLQETQYF
TRBV4-2	TRBJ2-3	16	CASSLNGLAGVDTQYF
TRBV2	TRBJ1-4	14	CASLDRETNEKLFF
TRBV18	TRBJ1-3	16	CASSRERTGQGNTIYF
TRBV28	TRBJ1-1	15	CASSPPGGGNTEAFF
TRBV9	TRBJ2-3	17	CASSALRGGESTDTQYF
TRBV4-2	TRBJ2-3	12	CASSTNGDTQYF
TRBV29-1	TRBJ2-2	14	CSVARGQNTGELFF
TRBV7-8	TRBJ1-1	15	CASSLERTRNTEAFF
TRBV18	TRBJ2-1	16	CASSPRHSGTSGMVFF
TRBV11-3	TRBJ1-6	16	CASSSTGGAWNSPLHF
TRBV19	TRBJ1-1	14	CASSRQGSQDEAFF
TRBV11-3	TRBJ2-1	16	CASSQESGQGNNEQFF
TRBV7-2	TRBJ2-2	18	CASSLVVFAGAGTGELFF
TRBV28	TRBJ1-1	15	CASSLGGAGGTEAFF
TRBV30	TRBJ2-1	15	CAWGFGLAGYNEQFF
TRBV7-2	TRBJ1-5	14	CASSLRGSNQPQHF
TRBV11-3	TRBJ2-3	16	CASSLKAGVGTDTQYF
TRBV4-3	TRBJ2-5	13	CASSQETQETQYF
TRBV11-2	TRBJ2-7	15	CASSLSQAHSYEQYF
TRBV7-2	TRBJ1-5	13	CASSLQGDQPQHF
TRBV9	TRBJ2-1	16	CASSSRTSGSYNEQFF
TRBV19	TRBJ2-7	15	CASSPGLGINYEQYF
TRBV14	TRBJ1-1	15	CASSQLQGANTEAFF
TRBV28	TRBJ2-1	16	CASSPALGGGDNEQFF
TRBV18	TRBJ2-3	15	CASSPLGVGPDTQYF
TRBV28	TRBJ2-5	13	CATGQGNEETQYF
TRBV19	TRBJ1-4	13	CASTGTANEKLFF
TRBV28	TRBJ2-7	17	CASSFGLSGASSYEQYF
TRBV13	TRBJ2-7	14	CASRRTSGAYEQYF
TRBV18	TRBJ1-6	13	CASSPGVDSPLHF
TRBV5-1	TRBJ1-6	14	CASRSQGVNSPLHF
TRBV2	TRBJ2-1	15	CASGTSGRGYNEQFF
TRBV19	TRBJ1-1	13	CASSMTENTEAFF
TRBV5-6	.	13	CASSFPGTYEQYF
TRBV14	TRBJ1-6	17	CASSQDPPYSYNSPLHF
TRBV4-1	TRBJ2-1	16	CASSINSGLGVDEQFF
TRBV12-5	TRBJ2-7	13	CASGPPQVYEQYF
TRBV6-1	TRBJ2-3	13	CASRKQGADTQYF
TRBV10-2	TRBJ2-7	16	CASSRQQPGQRYEQYF
TRBV2	TRBJ1-2	13	CASGADRPYGYTF
TRBV11-2	TRBJ1-1	14	CASTKERGLGEAFF